This T cell receptor beta chain was sequenced during a study of pediatric ulcerative colitis. Overall study results and limits: All ulcerative colitis patients, but no controls, carried a couple of rectal clonotypes. Blood samples from two patients yielded substantially fewer templates and were excluded from blood-rectal overlap analysis.

The V end lost 5 bases, the J end lost 2 bases, and 13 bases lay between the germline ends. The germline V gene encodes CDR1 SGHTA and CDR2 FQGTGA. The CDR3 extends over 15 amino acids. This table comes from immunoSEQ multiplex PCR, and its TCRdb copy is limited to in-frame clones, with some not included. The sample has 64,000 or so clones, over 65% seen once. With respect to this clone: Its specificity is not known.

V and J are TRBV7-3 and TRBJ2-1; D uncertain. The sequencing input was blood. This TCR was sampled from a boy aged 10-17 years with moderate ulcerative colitis. CDR3 DNA sequence: TGTGCCAGCAGCGCAACTTCAGAAGCCTACAATGAGCAGTTCTTC. Translated, it gives CASSATSEAYNEQFF.